This entry lists 32 T cell receptor beta chains sequenced from one sample in a study of blood T cells in healthy people across ages. With a J-beta primer mix and a sample-barcoded 5' primer, a second PCR ran 7 to 11 cycles. MiXCR, run by TCRdb on the 5' RACE reads, gives a single entry per CDR3 protein. The profile shows roughly 1,500,000 distinct CDR3 sequences, roughly 32% of them singletons. The material sequenced was blood. Receptor source: a woman in her 30s in good health.

This clonotype came up a few times. The chain uses TRBV4-1 and TRBJ2-3; D may be TRBD2 (6 bases). Germline V lookup: CDR1 MGHRA, CDR2 YSYEKL. V was trimmed by 1 base and J by 3 bases, leaving 20 bases between them. The CDR3 is 18 amino acids. CDR3 sequence reads: CASSQVVGELGGTDTQYF. Here the CDR3 DNA reads TGCGCCAGCAGCCAAGTAGTCGGCGAACTGGGGGGTACAGATACGCAGTATTTT.

V is TRBV18 and J is TRBJ2-7; D is ambiguous. Germline assignment: CDR1 KGHSH and CDR2 LQKENI. Trimming removed 2 bases at V and 5 bases at J, with 10 bases between. This CDR3 spans 13 amino acids. CDR3 sequence reads: CASSPNLEHEQYF. The DNA for the CDR3 is TGTGCCAGCTCACCAAATCTTGAGCACGAGCAGTACTTC.

This chain links TRBV9 with TRBJ1-3; possibly TRBD1 for D (5 bases). This CDR3 is built from 14 residues. Trimming left V 2 bases short and J 2 bases short, with 8 bases between. The germline V gene encodes CDR1 SGDLS and CDR2 YYNGEE. CDR3 amino acids: CASSVQQAGNTIYF. In DNA form, the CDR3 reads TGTGCCAGCAGCGTTCAACAGGCTGGAAACACCATATATTTT. The full variable domain, in which reference TRBV9 and TRBJ1-3 provide the parts outside the CDR3, is DSGVTQTPKHLITATGQRVTLRCSPRSGDLSVYWYQQSLDQGLQFLIQYYNGEERAKGNILERFSAQQFPDLHSELNLSSLELGDSALYFCASSVQQAGNTIYFGEGSWLTVV.

V and J are TRBV4-1 and TRBJ2-1, with D tentatively TRBD1 or TRBD2 (6 bases each). The CDR3 totals 18 residues. Per the germline V gene, CDR1 is MGHRA and CDR2 is YSYEKL. V lost 0 bases and J lost 0, with 15 bases in between. CDR3 amino acids: CASSQDIWGASSYNEQFF. Written as DNA, the CDR3 is TGCGCCAGCAGCCAAGATATTTGGGGGGCTAGCTCCTACAATGAGCAGTTCTTC.

This clonotype has more than one count but fewer than ten. The rearrangement joins TRBV2 to TRBJ2-4, with D perhaps assigned TRBD1 or TRBD2 (6 bases each). Trimming cost V 2 bases and J 8 bases, with 16 bases left between them. CDR3 length: 15 residues. Germline V CDR1 and CDR2: SNHLY, FYNNEI. Written as DNA, the CDR3 is TGTGCCAGCAGTGAAACTGGGACAACGGGAGACATTCAGTACTTC. It specifies CASSETGTTGDIQYF.

The table lists this clonotype with a few counts. V usage is TRBV9 and J usage is TRBJ1-1; D is undetermined. The CDR3 is 15 residues long. V was cut by 4 bases and J by 1 base, with 14 bases left in between. Germline values: CDR1 SGDLS, CDR2 YYNGEE. The CDR3 protein is CASSPSGRENTEAFF. The CDR3, as DNA: TGTGCCAGCAGCCCTTCCGGACGGGAGAACACTGAAGCTTTCTTT. Full variable domain (remainder filled in from reference TRBV9 and TRBJ1-1): DSGVTQTPKHLITATGQRVTLRCSPRSGDLSVYWYQQSLDQGLQFLIQYYNGEERAKGNILERFSAQQFPDLHSELNLSSLELGDSALYFCASSPSGRENTEAFFGQGTRLTVV.

Comments on this clonotype: A much larger clone sits a single nucleotide away, making a read error possible. The chain employs TRBV29-1 and TRBJ2-7; 9 nucleotides align to TRBD2. The J call may be incorrect, as the DNA end agrees better with TRBJ2-5. The CDR3 covers 13 residues. Germline CDR1 is SQVTM and CDR2 is ANQGSEA. CDR3 sequence (DNA): TGCAGCCTGGGACTAGCCGAAAGAGGGACCCAGTACTTC. This encodes CSLGLAERGTQYF.

The chain uses TRBV15 and TRBJ1-5; no firm D call. Germline lookup yields CDR1 LNHNV and CDR2 YYDKDF (reference sequence). V was clipped by 3 bases and J by 5 bases, with 8 bases between them. This CDR3 comprises 13 residues. In DNA form, the CDR3 reads TGTGCCACCAGCAGCTCTTGGGATCAGCCCCAGCATTTT. Translated: CATSSSWDQPQHF. Filled out from reference TRBV15 and TRBJ1-5, the complete variable domain reads DAMVIQNPRYQVTQFGKPVTLSCSQTLNHNVMYWYQQKSSQAPKLLFHYYDKDFNNEADTPDNFQSRRPNTSFCFLDIRSPGLGDTAMYLCATSSSWDQPQHFGDGTRLSIL.

J is TRBJ2-7 and V is TRBV20-1, with TRBD2 matching over 16 bases. V was clipped by 5 bases and J by 4 bases; unmatched bases: 8. The CDR3 is 16 amino acids. Germline lookup yields CDR1 DFQATT and CDR2 SNEGSKA (reference sequence). The CDR3 region is CSADPGLAGGRYEQYF. The CDR3 nucleotides are TGCAGTGCTGATCCGGGACTAGCGGGAGGGCGTTACGAGCAGTACTTC.

J is TRBJ1-1 and V is TRBV11-2; possibly TRBD1 for D (6 bases). The germline V gene has CDR1 SGHAT and CDR2 FQNNGV. CDR3 length: 14 amino acids. V lost 2 bases and J lost 7, with 14 bases in between. CDR3 region: CASSLRLQGYEAFF. The CDR3, as DNA: TGTGCCAGCAGCTTACGCCTTCAGGGGTATGAAGCTTTCTTT.

This clonotype was counted a few times. The chain combines TRBV14 with TRBJ1-1; D may be TRBD1 (6 bases). With 2 bases removed from V and 9 bases from J, the gap between germline ends came to 13 bases. CDR1 and CDR2 from the germline V gene are SGHDN and FVKESK. This CDR3 comprises 13 residues. As DNA, the CDR3 is TGTGCCAGCAGCCAACCCGGGACAACTAAAGCTTTCTTT. Protein sequence: CASSQPGTTKAFF.

This chain links TRBV20-1 with TRBJ2-3; no definite D call. Germline V gene sequence: CDR1 DFQATT, CDR2 SNEGSKA (reference sequence). V was cut by 0 bases and J by 2 bases, with 12 bases left in between. This CDR3 contains 15 residues. CDR3 sequence reads: CSARDLENHTDTQYF. Written as DNA, the CDR3 is TGCAGTGCTAGAGATTTGGAGAACCACACAGATACGCAGTATTTT.

In its sample, this clonotype was seen many times. The genes are TRBV20-1 and TRBJ2-4; tentatively, D is TRBD1 (6 bases). CDR1 and CDR2 from the germline V gene are DFQATT and SNEGSKA (reference sequence). This CDR3 comprises 13 residues. Trimming removed 3 bases from V and 5 bases from J, with 11 bases in between. CDR3 sequence (DNA): TGCAGTGCTAGGGGGGCTGCCCAAAACATTCAGTACTTC. Translated: CSARGAAQNIQYF.

The rearrangement links TRBV27 to TRBJ1-1; the D is unclear. With 3 bases removed from V and 1 base from J, the gap between germline ends came to 6 bases. Looked up from germline, CDR1 is MNHEY and CDR2 is SMNVEV (reference sequence). The CDR3 extends over 13 amino acids. Here the CDR3 DNA reads TGTGCCAGCAGTTTCATGGAGAACACTGAAGCTTTCTTT. Translation: CASSFMENTEAFF.

This clonotype was seen ten or more times. This chain uses TRBV7-6 with TRBJ2-7; 14 bases are a match to TRBD2. CDR1 and CDR2 (germline): SGHVS, FNYEAQ. The CDR3 totals 13 residues. V shed 8 bases and J 6 bases; nucleotides not matched to a gene: 3. The chain's CDR3 is CASSGLAGGEQYF. The CDR3, as DNA: TGTGCCAGCTCCGGACTAGCGGGGGGCGAGCAGTACTTC.

This clonotype was seen only a few times. The genes are TRBV5-1 and TRBJ2-1, with 9 bases aligning to TRBD1. The CDR3 runs to 15 residues. J lost 5 bases, V lost 0 bases, and 3 bases had no gene match. The germline gives CDR1 SGHRS, CDR2 YFSETQ. The CDR3 protein is CASSLVGTGNNEQFF. Written as DNA, the CDR3 is TGCGCCAGCAGCTTGGTGGGGACAGGGAACAATGAGCAGTTCTTC.

Only a few counts were recorded for this clonotype. V gene TRBV6-1 combines with J gene TRBJ2-4; a weak D match, TRBD1 (6 bases). Germline V gene data show CDR1 as MNHNS and CDR2 as SASEGT. Trimming left V 3 bases short and J 13 bases short, with 22 bases between. The CDR3 totals 15 residues. In nucleotides, the CDR3 is TGTGCCAGCAGTGACCCCAGACAGGAACATCAAGAGCAGTACTTC. Residues: CASSDPRQEHQEQYF.

This clonotype was seen a few times. The rearrangement joins TRBV4-1 to TRBJ2-5; a weak D match, TRBD1 (5 bases). Germline assignment: CDR1 MGHRA and CDR2 YSYEKL. V lost 2 bases, J lost 4 bases, and 20 bases lay in between. This CDR3 spans 17 amino acids. For the CDR3, the DNA is TGCGCCAGCAGCCAACAATGGTCTTGGGGCTTGGGAGAGACCCAGTACTTC. Protein sequence: CASSQQWSWGLGETQYF.

This clonotype has a single count. CDR3 sequence reads: CSVLGLGNQPQHF. The CDR3 nucleotides read TGCAGTGTCCTCGGTCTTGGCAATCAGCCCCAGCATTTT. The gene calls are TRBV20-1 and TRBJ1-5; D unresolved. V was trimmed by 7 bases and J by 2 bases, leaving 12 bases between them. The germline V gene encodes CDR1 DFQATT and CDR2 SNEGSKA (reference sequence). CDR3 length equals 13 residues.

This clonotype was seen repeatedly, ten times or more. V and J are TRBV7-2 and TRBJ2-1; 9 bases are a match to TRBD2. The germline CDR1 and CDR2 sequences are SGHTA and FQGNSA. There are 16 residues in the CDR3. J gave up 6 bases and V 1 base, and 7 bases lay outside the gene matches. Written as DNA, the CDR3 is TGTGCCAGCAGCTTAGACGGCGGGGGGGCATCCAATGAGCAGTTCTTC. Translated: CASSLDGGGASNEQFF.

The rearrangement joins TRBV28 to TRBJ2-2; TRBD1 agrees at 7 bases. The CDR3 length is 18 residues. J lost 3 bases, V lost 5 bases, and 15 bases had no gene match. Germline-derived CDR1 and CDR2 are MDHEN and SYDVKM. In DNA, the CDR3 is TGTGCCAGCAGTACTAACAAATTCCGGGACAGATACACCGGGGAGCTGTTTTTT. Translating gives CASSTNKFRDRYTGELFF.

This clonotype was observed a few times. CDR3: CASSSWTGLAPGEQYF. CDR3 sequence (DNA): TGTGCCAGCAGTTCTTGGACCGGACTAGCCCCGGGCGAGCAGTACTTC. The chain links TRBV6-6 to TRBJ2-4, with 8 bases identical to TRBD2. With the DNA end fitting TRBJ2-7 better, the J assignment may be wrong. The CDR3 contains 16 residues. Germline V lookup: CDR1 MNHNY, CDR2 SVGAGI (reference sequence).

This clonotype has only a few counts. The genes are TRBV5-1 and TRBJ2-7; weak D call: TRBD1 (5 bases). V was clipped by 0 bases and J by 5 bases, with 12 bases between them. Germline V gene sequence: CDR1 SGHRS, CDR2 YFSETQ. This CDR3 is 14 amino acids long. The CDR3 spells CASSLEGRVHEQYF. For the CDR3, the DNA is TGCGCCAGCAGCTTGGAGGGCAGGGTACACGAGCAGTACTTC.

In regard to this clonotype: Sequence at one end of the junction differs from germline and may be a read error. The chain employs TRBV6-1 and TRBJ1-2; D is undetermined. CDR3 length: 13 amino acids. Per the germline V gene, CDR1 is MNHNS and CDR2 is SASEGT. The CDR3 sequence is CASSDRQNYVYTF. The CDR3 bases are TGTGCCAGCAGTGATCGGCAGAACTATGTCTACACCTTC.

On this clonotype itself: Sequence at one end of the junction differs from germline and may be a read error. This chain uses TRBV20-1 with TRBJ1-6; D unresolved. Germline V gene data show CDR1 as DFQATT and CDR2 as SNEGSKA (reference sequence). The CDR3 runs to 14 residues. The CDR3 coding sequence is TGCAGTGCTAGAGAAACAACCTATAATTCACCCCACCACTTT. Residues: CSARETTYNSPHHF.

This clonotype was seen more than once but under ten times. The chain has TRBV3-1 and TRBJ1-2; TRBD1 might be the D (5 bases). Germline CDR1 LGHDT, CDR2 YNNKEL (reference sequence). Trimming took off 4 bases at V and 7 bases at J, with 13 bases between the two ends. CDR3 length equals 13 residues. The CDR3 loop reads CASSPEGRGGYTF. The CDR3 nucleotides are TGTGCCAGCAGCCCCGAGGGGCGCGGTGGCTACACCTTC.

This clonotype was observed a handful of times. The chain recombines TRBV5-1 with TRBJ2-7, with 9 bases matching TRBD1. This CDR3 has 16 residues. Germline CDR1 and CDR2: SGHRS and YFSETQ. Trimming took 0 bases from V and 3 from J; bases not matched to a gene: 7. The CDR3 DNA sequence: TGCGCCAGCAGCTTGGGAACAGGGGGCGCCAACTACGAGCAGTACTTC. Translation gives CASSLGTGGANYEQYF.

This clonotype occurred once. One base away lies a much larger clone, so this may be a sequencing read error. The chain employs TRBV29-1 and TRBJ2-3; perhaps TRBD1 as D (5 bases). Deletions cut 5 bases from V and 6 bases from J, with 12 bases between. Germline V lookup: CDR1 SQVTM, CDR2 ANQGSEA. The CDR3 is 12 residues long. The CDR3 loop is CSVQEGVDTQYF. The CDR3 DNA reads as TGCAGCGTTCAGGAAGGGGTGGATACGCAGTATTTT.

In its sample, this clonotype was seen many times. The V call is TRBV10-3, the J call TRBJ2-7; D possibly corresponds to TRBD2 (6 bases). V was cut by 4 bases and J by 5 bases, with 12 bases left in between. The germline CDR1 and CDR2 sequences are ENHRY and SYGVKD. The CDR3 spans 13 residues. DNA for the CDR3: TGTGCCATCAGTGGGGGACTTAGTGACGAGCAGTACTTC. Protein product: CAISGGLSDEQYF.

V usage is TRBV28 and J usage is TRBJ1-2, with 7 bases that match TRBD1. V gave up 2 bases and J gave up 4 bases; unmatched junction bases: 4. Germline CDR1 reads MDHEN; CDR2 reads SYDVKM. The CDR3 covers 14 residues. The CDR3 DNA is TGTGCCAGCAGTTTAGACAGGGTCGGCTATGGCTACACCTTC. It specifies CASSLDRVGYGYTF.

V gene TRBV20-1 combines with J gene TRBJ2-1; 8 positions agree with TRBD2. This CDR3 is built from 16 residues. Per germline, CDR1 DFQATT and CDR2 SNEGSKA (reference sequence). V lost 3 bases and J lost 2; bases outside the gene matches: 9. The CDR3 coding sequence is TGCAGTGCTAGTTCGGGAGGGGCAGGGCCCTACAATGAGCAGTTCTTC. It encodes CSASSGGAGPYNEQFF.

This clonotype was found once. The chain carries TRBV7-9 and TRBJ1-1, with D tentatively TRBD1 (5 bases). The V gene lost 5 bases and the J gene lost 2 bases, with 21 bases spanning the gap. CDR1 SEHNR and CDR2 FQNEAQ come from the germline V gene (reference sequence). The CDR3 covers 17 residues. The CDR3 spells CASSPHGGIELNTEAFF. CDR3 DNA sequence: TGTGCCAGCAGCCCCCACGGGGGGATAGAGTTAAACACTGAAGCTTTCTTT. Filled out from reference TRBV7-9 and TRBJ1-1, the complete variable domain reads DTGVSQNPRHKITKRGQNVTFRCDPISEHNRLYWYRQTLGQGPEFLTYFQNEAQLEKSRLLSDRFSAERPKGSFSTLEIQRTEQGDSAMYLCASSPHGGIELNTEAFFGQGTRLTVV.